The clone carrying this T cell receptor beta chain has just a few counts. The target antigen is unknown. One end of the junction varies from germline; a read error may be responsible. Germline V CDR1 and CDR2: LNHNV, YYDKDF (reference sequence). The CDR3 contains 15 residues. The data are from a study of early T cells in non-severe SARS-CoV-2 infection. Study-wide background: The input, bulk RNA from unsorted whole blood, was sequenced, and chains were unpaired.

The study's findings and limits: Matching with VDJdb favored anti-spike CD8 responses (missing private and CD4 specificities).

The protocol attached unique molecular identifiers to individual cDNA molecules. In TCRdb, the 5' RACE reads were re-called with MiXCR into one record per CDR3 protein. The data show roughly 60,000 distinct CDR3 sequences, around 12% seen once. The V gene is TRBV15, the J gene TRBJ2-1; no definite D call. The receptor comes from an adult who was a healthcare worker with PCR-confirmed SARS-CoV-2 infection or an uninfected control (not recorded which). Sequencing used whole blood. DNA for the CDR3: TGTGCCACCAGCAGAGGGGCGATCTCCTCCAATGAGCAGTTCTTC. Encoded protein: CATSRGAISSNEQFF.